The 4 T cell receptor beta chains listed next were all sequenced from one sample in a study of CD8+ T cells in alopecia areata. Treatment: oral pan-JAK inhibitor, 5-10 mg twice daily. It was cDNA, reverse transcribed from extracted RNA, that served as the sequencing template. Clones were read by immunoSEQ multiplex PCR, and TCRdb kept only the in-frame ones, dropping some. This sample yields around 70,000 clones, of which around 29% are seen a single time; approximately 15% belongs to the top ten. The sample was CD8+ T cells sorted from blood, taken at week 4, from a patient treated with tofacitinib. These receptors were taken from a human donor with alopecia areata.

The chain combines TRBV7-3 with TRBJ2-1, with no clear D. The ends were cut back, 1 base at V and 8 bases at J, with 12 bases in the middle. This CDR3 contains 14 residues. Germline CDR1 reads SGHTA; CDR2 reads FQGTGA. CDR3 sequence: CASSLRGGLYEQFF. CDR3 nucleotides: TGTGCCAGCAGCTTAAGAGGTGGTCTTTATGAGCAGTTCTTC.

This clone was recorded a few times. V is TRBV6-4 and J is TRBJ2-1, with 7 bases that match TRBD2. Germline V gene sequence: CDR1 MRHNA, CDR2 SNTAGT. V trimming: 2 bases; J trimming: 2 bases; junction bases outside the gene matches: 3. This CDR3 has 15 residues. For the CDR3, the DNA is TGTGCCAGCAGTGACGAGGGAGGGACCTACAATGAGCAGTTCTTC. Residues: CASSDEGGTYNEQFF.

V and J are TRBV7-2 and TRBJ2-2, with 13 bases matching TRBD2. Unmatched junction bases numbered 9, after V lost 3 bases and J lost 5 bases. Germline assignment: CDR1 SGHTA and CDR2 FQGNSA. The CDR3 covers 18 residues. The CDR3: CASSLPGLAGSGTGELFF. The CDR3 region has the DNA TGTGCCAGCAGCTTGCCGGGACTAGCGGGATCGGGGACCGGGGAGCTGTTTTTT.

The chain links TRBV30 to TRBJ1-5; tentative D call: TRBD1 (5 bases). With 0 bases removed from V and 3 bases from J, the gap between germline ends came to 9 bases. This CDR3 spans 14 amino acids. Per the germline V gene, CDR1 is GTSNPN and CDR2 is SVGIG (reference sequence). CDR3 amino acids: CAWSVRGFNQPQHF. The CDR3 nucleotides are TGTGCCTGGAGTGTACGGGGGTTCAATCAGCCCCAGCATTTT. The variable domain in full, completed from reference TRBV30 and TRBJ1-5, reads SQTIHQWPATLVQPVGSPLSLECTVEGTSNPNLYWYRQAAGRGLQLLFYSVGIGQISSEVPQNLSASRPQDRQFILSSKKLLLSDSGFYLCAWSVRGFNQPQHFGDGTRLSIL.